Described below is a single T cell receptor beta chain sequence and its context. What it binds is not known. Trimming removed 4 bases at V and 6 bases at J, with 13 bases between. The length of the CDR3 is 14 residues. Per germline, CDR1 SGHRS and CDR2 YFSETQ. This entry comes from a study of identifying expanded T cells in peripheral blood. Study-wide results and limits: Across healthy donors, higher total template counts meant significantly greater roughly two-week count variance.

Healthy donors had no documented immune events, such as infections, while sampled. Here immunoSEQ multiplex PCR was the method, and the copy in TCRdb shows in-frame clones only, minus some. The table has 95,000 to 100,000 clones, around 90% seen once. Sequenced: blood. The V and J genes are TRBV5-1 and TRBJ2-2; D is possibly TRBD1 or TRBD2 (6 bases each). The clonotype was recovered from a person between 18 and 75 years old in good health. CDR3 in amino acids: CASSLQGLPGELFF. DNA for the CDR3: TGCGCCAGCAGCCTACAGGGACTCCCCGGGGAGCTGTTTTTT.